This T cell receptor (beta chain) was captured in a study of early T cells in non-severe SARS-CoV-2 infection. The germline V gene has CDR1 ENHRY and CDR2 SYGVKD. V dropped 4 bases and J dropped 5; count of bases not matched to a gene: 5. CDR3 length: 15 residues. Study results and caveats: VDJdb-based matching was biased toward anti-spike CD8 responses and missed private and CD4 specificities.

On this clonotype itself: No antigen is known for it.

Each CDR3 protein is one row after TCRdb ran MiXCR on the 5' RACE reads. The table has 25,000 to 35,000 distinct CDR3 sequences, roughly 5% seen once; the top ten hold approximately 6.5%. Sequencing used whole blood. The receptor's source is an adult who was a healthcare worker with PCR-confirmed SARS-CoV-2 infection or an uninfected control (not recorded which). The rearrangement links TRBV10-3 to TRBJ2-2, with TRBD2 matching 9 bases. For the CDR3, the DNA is TGTGCCATCAGTGGTCTAGCGGGAAGTACCGGGGAGCTGTTTTTT. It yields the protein CAISGLAGSTGELFF.